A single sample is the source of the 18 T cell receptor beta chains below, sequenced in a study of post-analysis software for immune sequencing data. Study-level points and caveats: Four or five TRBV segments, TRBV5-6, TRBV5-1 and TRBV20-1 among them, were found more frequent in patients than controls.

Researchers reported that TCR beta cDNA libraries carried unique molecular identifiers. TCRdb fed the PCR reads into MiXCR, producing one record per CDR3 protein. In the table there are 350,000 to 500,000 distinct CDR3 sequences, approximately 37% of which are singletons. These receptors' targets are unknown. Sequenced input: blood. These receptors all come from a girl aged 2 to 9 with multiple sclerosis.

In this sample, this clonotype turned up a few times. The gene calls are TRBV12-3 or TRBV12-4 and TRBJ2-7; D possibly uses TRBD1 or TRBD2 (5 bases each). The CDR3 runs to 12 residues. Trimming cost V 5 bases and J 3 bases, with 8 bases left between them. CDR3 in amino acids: CASSERGYEQYF. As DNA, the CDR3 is TGTGCCAGCAGTGAGAGGGGCTACGAGCAGTACTTC.

CDR3 protein: CASSTAGGYEQFF. CDR3 coding DNA: TGTGCCAGCAGTACAGCGGGAGGCTATGAGCAGTTCTTC. The chain recombines TRBV12-3 or TRBV12-4 with TRBJ2-1, with 9 nucleotides matching TRBD2. After removal of 5 bases from V and 8 bases from J, the junction contained 4 bases not matched to a gene. The CDR3 loop spans 13 amino acids.

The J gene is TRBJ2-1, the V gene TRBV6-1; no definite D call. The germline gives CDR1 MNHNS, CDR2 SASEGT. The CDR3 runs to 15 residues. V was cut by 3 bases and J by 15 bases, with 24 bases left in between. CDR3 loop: CASSEYTRVYEEGFF. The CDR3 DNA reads TGTGCCAGCAGTGAGTACACTCGGGTTTACGAGGAAGGGTTCTTC.

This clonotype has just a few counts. The CDR3 reads CASSLARQGAHEQYF. For the CDR3, the DNA is TGTGCCAGCAGCTTAGCTCGACAGGGCGCCCACGAGCAGTACTTC. This chain joins TRBV7-7 and TRBJ2-7; 7 bases match TRBD1. This CDR3 contains 15 residues. V dropped 0 bases and J dropped 5; count of bases not matched to a gene: 7. CDR1 is SSHAT, CDR2 FNYEAQ, per germline (reference sequence). The entire variable domain, with the rest obtained from reference TRBV7-7 and TRBJ2-7, is as follows: GAGVSQSPRYKVTKRGQDVTLRCDPISSHATLYWYQQALGQGPEFLTYFNYEAQPDKSGLPSDRFSAERPEGSISTLTIQRTEQRDSAMYRCASSLARQGAHEQYFGPGTRLTVT.

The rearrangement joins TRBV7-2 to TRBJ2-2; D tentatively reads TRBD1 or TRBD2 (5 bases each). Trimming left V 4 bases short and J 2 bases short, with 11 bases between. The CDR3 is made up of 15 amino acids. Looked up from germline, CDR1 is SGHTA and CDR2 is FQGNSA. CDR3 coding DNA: TGTGCCAGCAGCTGGGACGGAGGAAACACCGGGGAGCTGTTTTTT. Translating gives CASSWDGGNTGELFF.

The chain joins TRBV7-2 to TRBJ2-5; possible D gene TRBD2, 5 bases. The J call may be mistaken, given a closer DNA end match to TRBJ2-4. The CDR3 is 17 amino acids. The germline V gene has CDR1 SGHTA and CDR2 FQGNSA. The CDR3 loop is CASSPRWRSVAKNIQYF. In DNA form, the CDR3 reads TGTGCCAGCAGCCCCCGCTGGAGGAGCGTAGCCAAAAACATTCAGTACTTC.

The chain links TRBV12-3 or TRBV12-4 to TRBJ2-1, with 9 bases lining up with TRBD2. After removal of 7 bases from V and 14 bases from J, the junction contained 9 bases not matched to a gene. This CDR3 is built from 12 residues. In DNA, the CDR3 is TGTGCCAGCACTGTAGCGGGAGCCAGGAAGTTCTTC. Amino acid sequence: CASTVAGARKFF.

CDR3 in DNA: TGCGCCAGCAGCCAATGCTATCCGAACACCGGGGAGCTGTTTTTT. This translates into CASSQCYPNTGELFF. V usage is TRBV4-3 and J usage is TRBJ2-2; D is unclear. CDR3 length: 15 amino acids. The V end was cut by 2 bases, the J end by 0 bases, with 7 bases between. Germline CDR1 reads LGHNA; CDR2 reads YSLEER.

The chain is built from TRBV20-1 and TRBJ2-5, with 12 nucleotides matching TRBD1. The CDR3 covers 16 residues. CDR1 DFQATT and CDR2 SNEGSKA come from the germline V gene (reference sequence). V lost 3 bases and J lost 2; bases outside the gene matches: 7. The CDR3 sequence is CSASPGTGGGQETQYF. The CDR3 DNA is TGCAGTGCTAGTCCTGGGACAGGGGGCGGACAAGAGACCCAGTACTTC.

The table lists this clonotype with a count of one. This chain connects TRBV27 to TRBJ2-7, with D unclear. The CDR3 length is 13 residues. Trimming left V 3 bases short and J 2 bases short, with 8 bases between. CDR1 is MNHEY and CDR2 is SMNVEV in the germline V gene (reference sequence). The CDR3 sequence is CASSFSRPYEQYF. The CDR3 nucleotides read TGTGCCAGCAGTTTCAGCAGACCCTACGAGCAGTACTTC.

CDR3 residues: CASSRETGGSNEQFF. The CDR3 nucleotides are TGTGCCAGCAGTCGGGAGACAGGGGGATCCAATGAGCAGTTCTTC. The chain uses TRBV12-3 or TRBV12-4 and TRBJ2-1, with 9 bases fitting TRBD1. The V and J ends lost 5 bases and 6 bases, in that order; junction bases with no gene match: 8. There are 15 residues in the CDR3.

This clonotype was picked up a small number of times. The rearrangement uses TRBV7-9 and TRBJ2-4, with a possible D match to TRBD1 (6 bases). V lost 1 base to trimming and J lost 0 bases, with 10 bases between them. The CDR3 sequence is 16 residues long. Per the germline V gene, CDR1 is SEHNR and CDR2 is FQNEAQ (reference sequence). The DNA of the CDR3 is TGTGCCAGCAGCTTAGTGGGGGCTTTAGCCAAAAACATTCAGTACTTC. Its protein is CASSLVGALAKNIQYF.

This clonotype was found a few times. The CDR3 sequence is CASSWTLRDRHYEQYF. The CDR3 DNA follows: TGTGCCAGCAGCTGGACACTCCGGGACAGGCACTACGAGCAGTACTTC. V is TRBV5-5 and J is TRBJ2-7, with TRBD1 matching 8 bases. Germline V CDR1 and CDR2: SGHKS, YYEKEE (reference sequence). The CDR3 extends over 16 amino acids. V shed 3 bases and J 3 bases; nucleotides not matched to a gene: 11.

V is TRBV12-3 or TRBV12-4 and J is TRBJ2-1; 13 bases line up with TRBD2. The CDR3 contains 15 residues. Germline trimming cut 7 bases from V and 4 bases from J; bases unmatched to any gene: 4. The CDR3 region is CASNPTSGGYNEQFF. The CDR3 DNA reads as TGTGCCAGCAACCCGACTAGCGGGGGGTACAATGAGCAGTTCTTC.

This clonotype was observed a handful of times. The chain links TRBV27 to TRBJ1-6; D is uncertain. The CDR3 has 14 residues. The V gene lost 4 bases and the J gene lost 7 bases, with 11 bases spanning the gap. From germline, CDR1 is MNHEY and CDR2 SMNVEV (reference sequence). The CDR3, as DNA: TGTGCCAGCAGTTCGACGGTAGCAAATTCACCCCTCCACTTT. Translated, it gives CASSSTVANSPLHF.

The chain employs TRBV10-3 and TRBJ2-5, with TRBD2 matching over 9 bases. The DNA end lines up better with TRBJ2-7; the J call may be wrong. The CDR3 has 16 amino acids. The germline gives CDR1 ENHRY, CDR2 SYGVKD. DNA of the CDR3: TGTGCCATCAGTGAGTGGATGAAGCGGGGGGCTCACGAGCAGTACTTC. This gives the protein CAISEWMKRGAHEQYF.

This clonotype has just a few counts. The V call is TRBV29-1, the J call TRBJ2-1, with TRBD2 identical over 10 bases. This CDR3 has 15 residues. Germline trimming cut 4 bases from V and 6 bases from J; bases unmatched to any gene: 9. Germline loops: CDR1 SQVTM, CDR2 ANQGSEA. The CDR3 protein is CSVVLAGVIGNEQFF. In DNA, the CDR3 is TGCAGCGTTGTCCTAGCGGGAGTGATTGGCAATGAGCAGTTCTTC.

CDR3 in DNA: TGTGCCAGCAGGAAGGGACAGGGCGCTGAAGCTTTCTTT. It specifies CASRKGQGAEAFF. The V call is TRBV27, the J call TRBJ1-1; TRBD1 aligns across 9 bases. This CDR3 is 13 amino acids long. CDR1 and CDR2 from the germline V gene are MNHEY and SMNVEV (reference sequence). V lost 6 bases to trimming and J lost 6 bases; unmatched junction nucleotides: 5.